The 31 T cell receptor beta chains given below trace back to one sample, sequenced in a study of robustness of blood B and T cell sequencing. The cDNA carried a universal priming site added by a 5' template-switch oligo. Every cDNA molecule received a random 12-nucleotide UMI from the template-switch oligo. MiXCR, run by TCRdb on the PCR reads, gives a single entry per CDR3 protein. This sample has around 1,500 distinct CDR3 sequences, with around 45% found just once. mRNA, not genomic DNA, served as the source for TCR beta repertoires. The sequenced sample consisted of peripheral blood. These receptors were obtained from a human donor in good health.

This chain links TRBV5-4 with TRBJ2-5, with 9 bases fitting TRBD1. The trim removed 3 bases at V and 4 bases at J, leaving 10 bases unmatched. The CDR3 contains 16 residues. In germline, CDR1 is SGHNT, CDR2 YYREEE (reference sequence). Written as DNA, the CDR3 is TGTGCCAGCAGCTCCGAACAGGGGGCAGGGGGAGAGACCCAGTACTTC. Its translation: CASSSEQGAGGETQYF.

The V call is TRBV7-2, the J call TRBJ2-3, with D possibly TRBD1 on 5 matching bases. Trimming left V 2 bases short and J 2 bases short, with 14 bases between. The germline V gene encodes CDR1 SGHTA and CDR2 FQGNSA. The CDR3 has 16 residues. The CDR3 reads CASSLWPTELTDTQYF. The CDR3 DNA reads TGTGCCAGCAGCTTATGGCCGACAGAACTCACAGATACGCAGTATTTT.

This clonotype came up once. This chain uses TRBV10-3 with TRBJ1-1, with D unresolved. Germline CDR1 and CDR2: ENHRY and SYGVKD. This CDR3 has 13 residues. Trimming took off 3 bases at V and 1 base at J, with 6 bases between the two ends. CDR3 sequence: CAISDPRNTEAFF. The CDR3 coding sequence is TGTGCCATCAGTGACCCGCGGAACACTGAAGCTTTCTTT.

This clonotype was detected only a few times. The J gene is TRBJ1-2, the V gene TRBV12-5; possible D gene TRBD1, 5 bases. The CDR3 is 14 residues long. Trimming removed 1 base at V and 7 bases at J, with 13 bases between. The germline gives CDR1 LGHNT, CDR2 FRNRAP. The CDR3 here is CASGLGGEFGGYTF. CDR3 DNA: TGTGCTAGTGGTTTGGGAGGGGAGTTTGGTGGCTACACCTTC.

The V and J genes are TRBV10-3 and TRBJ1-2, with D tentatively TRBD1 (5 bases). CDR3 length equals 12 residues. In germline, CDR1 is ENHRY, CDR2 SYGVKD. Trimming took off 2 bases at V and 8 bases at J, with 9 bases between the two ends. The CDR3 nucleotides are TGTGCCATCAGTGAGAGAGGGGAAGGCTACACCTTC. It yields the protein CAISERGEGYTF.

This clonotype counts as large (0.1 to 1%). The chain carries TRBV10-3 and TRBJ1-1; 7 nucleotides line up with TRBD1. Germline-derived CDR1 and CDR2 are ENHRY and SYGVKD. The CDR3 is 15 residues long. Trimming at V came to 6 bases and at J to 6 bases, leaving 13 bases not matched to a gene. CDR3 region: CAIRGDSYKGAEAFF. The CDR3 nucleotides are TGTGCCATCAGGGGGGACAGCTACAAGGGGGCTGAAGCTTTCTTT.

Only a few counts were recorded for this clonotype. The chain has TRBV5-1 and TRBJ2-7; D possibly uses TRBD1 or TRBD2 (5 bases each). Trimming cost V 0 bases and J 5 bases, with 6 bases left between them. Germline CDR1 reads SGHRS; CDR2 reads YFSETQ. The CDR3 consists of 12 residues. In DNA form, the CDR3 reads TGCGCCAGCAGCTTGGTGGGGGACGAGCAGTACTTC. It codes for CASSLVGDEQYF.

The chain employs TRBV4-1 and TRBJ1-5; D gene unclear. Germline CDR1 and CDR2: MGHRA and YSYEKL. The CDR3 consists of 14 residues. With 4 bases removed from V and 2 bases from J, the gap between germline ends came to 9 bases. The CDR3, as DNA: TGCGCCAGCAGCCTTCAGAGGGGCAATCAGCCCCAGCATTTT. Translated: CASSLQRGNQPQHF.

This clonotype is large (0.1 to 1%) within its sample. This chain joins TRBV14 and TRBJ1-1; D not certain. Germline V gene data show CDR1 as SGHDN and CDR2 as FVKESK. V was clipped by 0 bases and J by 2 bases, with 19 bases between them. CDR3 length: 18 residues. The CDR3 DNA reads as TGTGCCAGCAGCCAAGATCCTCATCAGGCGGGCACCAACACTGAAGCTTTCTTT. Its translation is CASSQDPHQAGTNTEAFF. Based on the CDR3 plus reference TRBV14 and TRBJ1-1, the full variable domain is EAGVTQFPSHSVIEKGQTVTLRCDPISGHDNLYWYRRVMGKEIKFLLHFVKESKQDESGMPNNRFLAERTGGTYSTLKVQPAELEDSGVYFCASSQDPHQAGTNTEAFFGQGTRLTVV.

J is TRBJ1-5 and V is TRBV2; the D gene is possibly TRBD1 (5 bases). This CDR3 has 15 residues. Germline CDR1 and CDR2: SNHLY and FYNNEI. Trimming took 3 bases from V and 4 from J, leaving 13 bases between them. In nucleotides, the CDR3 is TGTGCCAGCAGTGAGGGGGACGGGATGAATCAGCCCCAGCATTTT. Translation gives CASSEGDGMNQPQHF.

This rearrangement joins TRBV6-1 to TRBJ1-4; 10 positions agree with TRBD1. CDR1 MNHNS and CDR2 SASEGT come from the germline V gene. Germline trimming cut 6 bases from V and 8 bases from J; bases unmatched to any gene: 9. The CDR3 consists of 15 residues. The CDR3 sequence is CASSEGGTGVEKLFF. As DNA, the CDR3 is TGTGCCAGCAGCGAGGGAGGGACAGGGGTGGAAAAACTGTTTTTT.

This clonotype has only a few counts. CDR3 coding DNA: TGTGCCATCATAAGGACAGGGTCTAGCAATCAGCCCCAGCATTTT. This gives the protein CAIIRTGSSNQPQHF. The rearrangement uses TRBV12-3 or TRBV12-4 and TRBJ1-5; 8 nucleotides align to TRBD1. The CDR3 is made up of 15 amino acids. With V trimmed by 10 bases and J by 0 bases, 8 bases remained unmatched.

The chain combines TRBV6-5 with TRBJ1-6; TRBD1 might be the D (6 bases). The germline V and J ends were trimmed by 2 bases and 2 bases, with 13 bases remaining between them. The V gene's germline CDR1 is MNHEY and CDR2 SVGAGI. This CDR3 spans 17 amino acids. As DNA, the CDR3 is TGTGCCAGCAGTTACACCCCAGGGGTAGCCTATAATTCACCCCTCCACTTT. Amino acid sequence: CASSYTPGVAYNSPLHF.

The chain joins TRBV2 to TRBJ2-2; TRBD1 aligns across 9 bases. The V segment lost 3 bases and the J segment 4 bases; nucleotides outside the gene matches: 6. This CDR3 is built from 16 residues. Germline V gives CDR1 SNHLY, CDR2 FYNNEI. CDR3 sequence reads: CASSERTGAFTGELFF. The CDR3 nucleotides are TGTGCCAGCAGTGAGAGGACAGGGGCCTTCACCGGGGAGCTGTTTTTT.

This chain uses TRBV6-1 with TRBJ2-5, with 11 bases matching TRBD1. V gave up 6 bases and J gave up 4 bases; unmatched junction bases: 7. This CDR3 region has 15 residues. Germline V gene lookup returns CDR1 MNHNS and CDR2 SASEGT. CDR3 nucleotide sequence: TGTGCCAGCAGCCACCCCGGGACAGGGGGAGAGACCCAGTACTTC. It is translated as CASSHPGTGGETQYF.

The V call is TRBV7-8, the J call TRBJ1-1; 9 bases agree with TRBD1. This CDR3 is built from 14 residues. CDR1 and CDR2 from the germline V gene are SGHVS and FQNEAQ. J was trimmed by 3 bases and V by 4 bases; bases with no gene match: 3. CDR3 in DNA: TGTGCCAGCAGCTCGACAGGGGGTGACACTGAAGCTTTCTTT. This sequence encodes CASSSTGGDTEAFF.

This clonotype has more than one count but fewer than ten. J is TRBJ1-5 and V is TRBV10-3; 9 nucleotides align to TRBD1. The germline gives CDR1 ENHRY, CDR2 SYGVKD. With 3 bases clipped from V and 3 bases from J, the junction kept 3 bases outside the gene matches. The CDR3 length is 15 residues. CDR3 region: CAISDGTGINQPQHF. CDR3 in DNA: TGTGCCATCAGTGATGGGACAGGGATCAATCAGCCCCAGCATTTT.

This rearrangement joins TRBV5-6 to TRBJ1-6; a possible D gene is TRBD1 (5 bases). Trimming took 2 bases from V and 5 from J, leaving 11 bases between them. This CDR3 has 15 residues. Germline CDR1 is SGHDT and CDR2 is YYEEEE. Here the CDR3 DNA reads TGTGCCAGCAGCTTACTTTCAGGGAATAATTCACCCCTCCACTTT. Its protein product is CASSLLSGNNSPLHF.

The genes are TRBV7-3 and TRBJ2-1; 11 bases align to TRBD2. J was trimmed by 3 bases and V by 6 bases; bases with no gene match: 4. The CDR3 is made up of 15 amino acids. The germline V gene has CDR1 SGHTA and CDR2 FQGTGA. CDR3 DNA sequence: TGTGCCAGCAGTCCCGGGACTAGCGGCTACAATGAGCAGTTCTTC. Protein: CASSPGTSGYNEQFF.

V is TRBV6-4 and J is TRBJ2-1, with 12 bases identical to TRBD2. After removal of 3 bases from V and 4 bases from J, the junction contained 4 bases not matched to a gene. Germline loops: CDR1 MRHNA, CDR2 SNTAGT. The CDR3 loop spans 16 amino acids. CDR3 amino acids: CASSELAGGDYNEQFF. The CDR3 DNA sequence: TGTGCCAGCAGTGAGCTAGCGGGGGGGGATTACAATGAGCAGTTCTTC.

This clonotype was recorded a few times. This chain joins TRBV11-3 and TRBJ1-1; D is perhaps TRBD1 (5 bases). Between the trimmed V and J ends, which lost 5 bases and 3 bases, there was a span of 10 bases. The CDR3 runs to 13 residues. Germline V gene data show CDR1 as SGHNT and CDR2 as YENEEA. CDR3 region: CASSVQGDTEAFF. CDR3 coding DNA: TGTGCCAGCAGCGTGCAAGGGGACACTGAAGCTTTCTTT.

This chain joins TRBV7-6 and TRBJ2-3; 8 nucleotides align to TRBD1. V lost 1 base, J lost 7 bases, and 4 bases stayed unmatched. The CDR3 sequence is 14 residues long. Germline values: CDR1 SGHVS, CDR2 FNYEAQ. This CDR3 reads CASSLVAGGNTQYF. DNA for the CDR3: TGTGCCAGCAGCTTAGTGGCAGGGGGCAATACGCAGTATTTT.

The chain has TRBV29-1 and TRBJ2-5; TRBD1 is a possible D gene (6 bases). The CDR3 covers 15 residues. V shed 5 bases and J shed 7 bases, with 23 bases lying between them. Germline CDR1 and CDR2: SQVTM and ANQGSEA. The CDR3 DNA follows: TGCAGCGTTCCCGAACAGGGTTTGGCAAGAGGGACCCAGTACTTC. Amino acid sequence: CSVPEQGLARGTQYF.

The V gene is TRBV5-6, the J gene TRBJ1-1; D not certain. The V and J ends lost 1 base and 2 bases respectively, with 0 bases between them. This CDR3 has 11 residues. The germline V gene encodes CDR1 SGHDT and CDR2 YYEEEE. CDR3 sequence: CASSLNTEAFF. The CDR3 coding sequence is TGTGCCAGCAGCTTGAACACTGAAGCTTTCTTT.

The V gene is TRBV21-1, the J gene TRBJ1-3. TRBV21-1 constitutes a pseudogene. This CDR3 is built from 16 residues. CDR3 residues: CASSTHYSRSGNTIYF. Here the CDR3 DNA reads TGTGCCAGCAGCACCCACTATTCAAGGTCTGGAAACACCATATATTTT.

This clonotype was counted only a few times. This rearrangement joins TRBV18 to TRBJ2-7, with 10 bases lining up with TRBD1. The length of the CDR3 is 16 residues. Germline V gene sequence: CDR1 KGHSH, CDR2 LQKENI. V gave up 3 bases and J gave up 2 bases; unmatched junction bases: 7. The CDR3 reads CASSPGTGVPPYEQYF. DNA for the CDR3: TGTGCCAGCTCACCCGGGACAGGGGTCCCTCCCTACGAGCAGTACTTC.

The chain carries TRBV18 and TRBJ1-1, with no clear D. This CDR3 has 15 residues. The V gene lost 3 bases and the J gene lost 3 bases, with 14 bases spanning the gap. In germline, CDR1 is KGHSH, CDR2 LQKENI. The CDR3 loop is CASSPDGFSDTEAFF. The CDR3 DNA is TGTGCCAGCTCACCGGACGGCTTTAGTGACACTGAAGCTTTCTTT.

The chain's CDR3 is CASSQVASGVVNNEQFF. The CDR3 DNA is TGTGCCAGCAGCCAAGTGGCTAGCGGGGTCGTTAACAATGAGCAGTTCTTC. This chain joins TRBV4-2 and TRBJ2-1, with 9 bases that match TRBD2. After removal of 1 base from V and 5 bases from J, the junction contained 9 bases not matched to a gene. CDR1 and CDR2 (germline): LGHNA, YNFKEQ. This CDR3 has 17 amino acids.

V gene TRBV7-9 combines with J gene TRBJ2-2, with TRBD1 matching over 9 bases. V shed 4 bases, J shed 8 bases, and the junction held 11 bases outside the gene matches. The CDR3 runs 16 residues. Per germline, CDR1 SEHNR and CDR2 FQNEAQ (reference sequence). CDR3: CASSSSGTGRPGELFF. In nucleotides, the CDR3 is TGTGCCAGCAGCTCCTCCGGGACAGGGAGGCCGGGGGAGCTGTTTTTT. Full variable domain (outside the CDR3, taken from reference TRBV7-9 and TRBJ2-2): DTGVSQNPRHKITKRGQNVTFRCDPISEHNRLYWYRQTLGQGPEFLTYFQNEAQLEKSRLLSDRFSAERPKGSFSTLEIQRTEQGDSAMYLCASSSSGTGRPGELFFGEGSRLTVL.

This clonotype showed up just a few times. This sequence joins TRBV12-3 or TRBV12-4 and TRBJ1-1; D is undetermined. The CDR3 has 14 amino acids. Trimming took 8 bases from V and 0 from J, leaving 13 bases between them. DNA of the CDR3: TGTGCCAGCTCGAGGGAAGAGATGAACACTGAAGCTTTCTTT. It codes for CASSREEMNTEAFF.

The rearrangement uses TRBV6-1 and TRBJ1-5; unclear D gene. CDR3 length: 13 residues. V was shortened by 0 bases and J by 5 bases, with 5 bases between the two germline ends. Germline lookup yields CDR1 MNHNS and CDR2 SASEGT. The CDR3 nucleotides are TGTGCCAGCAGTGAAGCGCGCGATCAGCCCCAGCATTTT. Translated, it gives CASSEARDQPQHF.